This entry features one T cell receptor (beta chain) sequence. Its target is not known. V shed 1 base and J 2 bases; nucleotides not matched to a gene: 18. The CDR3 loop spans 20 amino acids. Germline V gives CDR1 SGHRS, CDR2 YFSETQ. These data belong to a study of blood T cells in healthy people across ages. The study's findings and limits: Observed TCR beta diversity showed a strong correlation with the percentage of naive T cells as measured by flow cytometry. There was no known CMV status for donors, so expanded clonotype changes were possibly confounded.

PCR was performed a second time for roughly 6 to 12 cycles using a sample-barcoded 5' primer and a J-beta primer mix. Sequencing yielded, for each sample, at least 3 million paired-end reads carrying CDR3. TCRdb re-analysed the 5' RACE reads in MiXCR, keeping a single row per CDR3 protein. The sample carries roughly 720,000 distinct CDR3 sequences, about 53% recorded once. The gene calls are TRBV5-1 and TRBJ2-1, with 7 nucleotides matching TRBD2. The sequence came from a man older than 75 in good health. The specimen sequenced was blood. This CDR3 is CASSLRTQLGLEVAYNEQFF. CDR3 nucleotides: TGCGCCAGCAGCTTGAGGACCCAACTCGGACTAGAGGTGGCCTACAATGAGCAGTTCTTC.